These 27 T cell receptor beta chains originate from one sample sequenced in a study of early T cells in non-severe SARS-CoV-2 infection. MiXCR, applied by TCRdb to the 5' RACE reads, yields one record per CDR3 protein. In the table there are approximately 60,000 distinct CDR3 sequences, about 12% of which are singletons. Material for sequencing was whole blood. The receptors shown here come from an adult who was a healthcare worker with PCR-confirmed SARS-CoV-2 infection or an uninfected control (not recorded which).

The chain joins TRBV24-1 to TRBJ2-7; D might be TRBD1 or TRBD2, each matching 5 bases. V shed 3 bases and J shed 5 bases, with 16 bases lying between them. Germline CDR1 reads KGHDR; CDR2 reads SFDVKD. There are 15 residues in the CDR3. As DNA, the CDR3 is TGTGCCACCAGTGATCCGGGACGGGCAGCGCACGAGCAGTACTTC. It translates to CATSDPGRAAHEQYF.

The table lists this clonotype with a few counts. The J gene is TRBJ2-2, the V gene TRBV29-1, with TRBD1 as a possible D gene (5 bases). The CDR3 sequence is 11 residues long. V was shortened by 6 bases and J by 5 bases, with 7 bases between the two germline ends. CDR1 is SQVTM and CDR2 is ANQGSEA in the germline V gene. CDR3 residues: CSVQATGELFF. The CDR3 DNA reads TGCAGCGTACAGGCGACCGGGGAGCTGTTTTTT.

This chain connects TRBV10-3 to TRBJ2-4; D is perhaps TRBD1 (6 bases). The CDR3 runs 14 residues. V was trimmed by 3 bases and J by 1 base, leaving 7 bases between them. The germline V gene has CDR1 ENHRY and CDR2 SYGVKD. Written as DNA, the CDR3 is TGTGCCATCAGTGACGACAGGGCCAAAAACATTCAGTACTTC. Translated: CAISDDRAKNIQYF.

CDR3 residues: CASSLEPDGKLFF. The CDR3 bases are TGCGCCAGCAGCTTGGAGCCGGACGGAAAACTGTTTTTT. The rearrangement links TRBV5-1 to TRBJ1-4; D is uncertain. The length of the CDR3 is 13 residues. The V and J ends lost 0 bases and 10 bases respectively, with 10 bases between them. Germline lookup yields CDR1 SGHRS and CDR2 YFSETQ.

In its sample, this clonotype was seen a few times. This chain connects TRBV5-1 to TRBJ2-4, with 7 nucleotides matching TRBD1. This CDR3 is built from 15 residues. V lost 0 bases to trimming and J lost 8 bases; unmatched junction nucleotides: 8. Germline-derived CDR1 and CDR2 are SGHRS and YFSETQ. The CDR3: CASSLGPQGVDIQYF. The CDR3 region has the DNA TGCGCCAGCAGCTTGGGGCCCCAGGGGGTGGACATTCAGTACTTC.

The genes are TRBV12-5 and TRBJ2-1; possibly TRBD2 for D (6 bases). The germline V gene has CDR1 LGHNT and CDR2 FRNRAP. The CDR3 loop spans 11 amino acids. CDR3 protein: CAGGPDNEQFF. In nucleotides, the CDR3 is TGTGCCGGGGGACCCGACAATGAGCAGTTCTTC.

On this clonotype: One end of the junction does not line up with germline, which may come from a read error. The rearrangement uses TRBV5-6 and TRBJ2-1; 8 bases agree with TRBD2. Germline V lookup: CDR1 SGHDT, CDR2 YYEEEE. The CDR3 runs to 16 residues. This chain's CDR3 is CASSLILADLYNGQFF. The CDR3 nucleotides read TGTGCCAGCAGCTTAATACTAGCGGACCTCTACAATGGGCAGTTCTTC.

The chain couples TRBV29-1 to TRBJ2-1; D is uncertain. The CDR3 is 11 amino acids. Germline lookup yields CDR1 SQVTM and CDR2 ANQGSEA. Deletions cut 0 bases from V and 4 bases from J, with 1 base between. CDR3 sequence: CSVEDYNEQFF. The CDR3 DNA reads as TGCAGCGTTGAAGATTACAATGAGCAGTTCTTC.

The sample holds a few counts of this clonotype. CDR3 coding DNA: TGTGCCATCAGCCCATCGGACTCACCCCTCCACTTT. This encodes CAISPSDSPLHF. The chain carries TRBV10-3 and TRBJ1-6; D is unresolved. Deletions cut 6 bases from V and 10 bases from J, with 10 bases between. CDR3 length equals 12 residues. Germline loops: CDR1 ENHRY, CDR2 SYGVKD.

This clonotype was seen ten or more times. The chain recombines TRBV11-2 with TRBJ2-2; 9 bases match TRBD1. CDR1 and CDR2 from the germline V gene are SGHAT and FQNNGV. J lost 1 base, V lost 4 bases, and 4 bases had no gene match. CDR3 length: 16 amino acids. CDR3 region: CASSWGQGGNTGELFF. The CDR3 nucleotides read TGTGCCAGCAGCTGGGGACAGGGAGGGAACACCGGGGAGCTGTTTTTT.

There are a few counts of this clonotype. The chain is built from TRBV20-1 and TRBJ2-4, with no clear D. This CDR3 has 13 residues. The V gene's germline CDR1 is DFQATT and CDR2 SNEGSKA (reference sequence). V lost 6 bases and J lost 8, with 17 bases in between. CDR3 DNA sequence: TGCAGTGCCAATCTGATATGGCAGGACATTCAGTACTTC. Its protein product is CSANLIWQDIQYF.

The table lists this clonotype with many counts. The gene calls are TRBV6-1 and TRBJ1-2; 7 bases align to TRBD1. V was clipped by 1 base and J by 4 bases; unmatched bases: 3. The CDR3 consists of 14 residues. In germline, CDR1 is MNHNS, CDR2 SASEGT. The CDR3 sequence is CASSEGTGLYGYTF. As DNA, the CDR3 is TGTGCCAGCAGTGAAGGGACAGGCCTCTATGGCTACACCTTC.

A few counts support this clonotype. This chain uses TRBV29-1 with TRBJ2-7, with D possibly being TRBD2 (6 bases). CDR1 is SQVTM and CDR2 is ANQGSEA in the germline V gene. V lost 7 bases to trimming and J lost 4 bases, with 11 bases between them. This CDR3 has 11 amino acids. CDR3 bases: TGCAGCGGCCGACGGGGGTACGAGCAGTACTTC. Translated, it gives CSGRRGYEQYF.

This clonotype was seen a handful of times. V is TRBV2 and J is TRBJ1-1; TRBD1 aligns across 7 bases. J was trimmed by 6 bases and V by 6 bases; bases with no gene match: 4. The CDR3 contains 12 residues. Germline lookup yields CDR1 SNHLY and CDR2 FYNNEI. CDR3 nucleotide sequence: TGTGCCAGCAGGCTTGGGACAGCTGAAGCTTTCTTT. Amino acid sequence: CASRLGTAEAFF.

The chain combines TRBV18 with TRBJ2-3; 10 bases fit TRBD1. V dropped 6 bases and J dropped 4; count of bases not matched to a gene: 4. The germline V gene encodes CDR1 KGHSH and CDR2 LQKENI. The CDR3 contains 14 residues. CDR3 nucleotides: TGTGCCAGCTCTCCGACAGGGGGCGCAGATACGCAGTATTTT. Its translation: CASSPTGGADTQYF.

In this sample, this clonotype turned up many times. The CDR3 sequence: CASRPPAILNEQFF. As DNA, the CDR3 is TGTGCCAGCAGACCACCGGCTATTTTGAATGAGCAGTTCTTC. The V gene is TRBV14, the J gene TRBJ2-1; D is unclear. The CDR3 sequence is 14 residues long. From germline, CDR1 is SGHDN and CDR2 FVKESK. Trimming took 6 bases from V and 7 from J, leaving 16 bases between them.

The chain couples TRBV3-1 to TRBJ1-2, with D unresolved. Germline V CDR1 and CDR2: LGHDT, YNNKEL (reference sequence). V lost 3 bases, J lost 8 bases, and 13 bases lay in between. The CDR3 extends over 13 amino acids. CDR3 sequence reads: CASSQSAGGGYTF. CDR3 nucleotide sequence: TGTGCCAGCAGCCAGAGCGCCGGAGGAGGCTACACCTTC.

The genes are TRBV30 and TRBJ2-5; D is unclear. The CDR3 contains 12 residues. V was pared by 5 bases and J by 5 bases, with 12 bases between. CDR1 and CDR2 from the germline V gene are GTSNPN and SVGIG (reference sequence). The CDR3 region has the DNA TGTGCCTGGGGCTCTAACGATGAGACCCAGTACTTC. Translating gives CAWGSNDETQYF.

This clonotype appeared many times. The chain couples TRBV4-1 to TRBJ2-1; TRBD2 agrees at 12 bases. The CDR3 contains 19 residues. Germline CDR1 MGHRA, CDR2 YSYEKL. Germline trimming cut 2 bases from V and 5 bases from J; bases unmatched to any gene: 13. As DNA, the CDR3 is TGCGCCAGCAGCCAATTGGGACTAGCGGGTGGATTTGTCCACAATGAGCAGTTCTTC. As protein: CASSQLGLAGGFVHNEQFF.

This clonotype was counted at least ten times. The CDR3 nucleotides read TGTGCCAGCACCAAGAGGGACAGCTCCTACAATGAGCAGTTCTTC. Its translation: CASTKRDSSYNEQFF. The genes are TRBV6-1 and TRBJ2-1; 7 bases map to TRBD1. The CDR3 is 15 amino acids. Germline CDR1 reads MNHNS; CDR2 reads SASEGT. J lost 0 bases, V lost 7 bases, and 6 bases had no gene match.

The V gene is TRBV29-1, the J gene TRBJ1-1; D is unresolved. Trimming took 3 bases from V and 6 from J, leaving 8 bases between them. The CDR3 has 11 amino acids. CDR1 is SQVTM, CDR2 ANQGSEA, per germline. The CDR3 coding sequence is TGCAGCGTTGATACTCCTGCTGAAGCTTTCTTT. Translated, it gives CSVDTPAEAFF. Combining the CDR3 with reference TRBV29-1 and TRBJ1-1 gives the whole variable domain SAVISQKPSRDICQRGTSLTIQCQVDSQVTMMFWYRQQPGQSLTLIATANQGSEATYESGFVIDKFPISRPNLTFSTLTVSNMSPEDSSIYLCSVDTPAEAFFGQGTRLTVV.

The chain has TRBV12-3 or TRBV12-4 and TRBJ1-4; 7 positions agree with TRBD1. The ends lost 0 bases at V and 10 bases at J; junction bases unmatched: 5. This CDR3 is 14 amino acids long. CDR3 coding DNA: TGTGCCAGCAGTTTAGCAGGGGGCGCAGGAAAACTGTTTTTT. Encoded protein: CASSLAGGAGKLFF.

This clonotype has more than one count but fewer than ten. The V call is TRBV20-1, the J call TRBJ2-4; D is ambiguous. V lost 4 bases and J 0 bases, leaving 10 bases between the germline ends. Germline loops: CDR1 DFQATT, CDR2 SNEGSKA (reference sequence). The CDR3 has 14 amino acids. The CDR3 loop is CSATDQLAKNIQYF. Here the CDR3 DNA reads TGCAGTGCTACCGACCAGCTAGCCAAAAACATTCAGTACTTC.

V gene TRBV20-1 combines with J gene TRBJ2-2, with a weak D call TRBD2 (5 bases). Germline loops: CDR1 DFQATT, CDR2 SNEGSKA (reference sequence). The V end was cut by 0 bases, the J end by 1 base, with 15 bases between. The CDR3 spans 17 residues. The CDR3: CSARDAGSGENTGELFF. DNA of the CDR3: TGCAGTGCTAGAGACGCCGGAAGCGGTGAGAACACCGGGGAGCTGTTTTTT.

This clonotype has more than one count but fewer than ten. The chain uses TRBV7-3 and TRBJ2-5, with 8 bases matching TRBD2. Trimming took 1 base from V and 5 from J; bases not matched to a gene: 3. The CDR3 contains 14 residues. CDR1 and CDR2 from the germline V gene are SGHTA and FQGTGA. The DNA for the CDR3 is TGTGCCAGCAGCTTAAGCGGGGGGACGGAGACCCAGTACTTC. Translating it yields CASSLSGGTETQYF.

This clonotype was counted many times. The chain is built from TRBV11-2 and TRBJ2-1, with D possibly TRBD1 on 5 matching bases. The V end was cut by 4 bases, the J end by 5 bases, with 9 bases between. This CDR3 is built from 13 residues. In germline, CDR1 is SGHAT, CDR2 FQNNGV. CDR3 sequence: CASSSRQNNEQFF. CDR3 coding DNA: TGTGCCAGCAGCTCTCGACAGAACAATGAGCAGTTCTTC.

This clonotype was picked up many times. The chain is built from TRBV6-2 or TRBV6-3 and TRBJ2-5; 14 bases are shared with TRBD2. Trimming cost V 4 bases and J 4 bases; bases outside gene matches: 5. Germline-derived CDR1 and CDR2 are MNHEY and SVGEGT. The CDR3 runs to 16 residues. The CDR3 reads CASSWTGTSGRETQYF. As DNA, the CDR3 is TGTGCCAGCAGTTGGACAGGGACTAGCGGGAGAGAGACCCAGTACTTC.